A selection of T cell receptor beta chains follows, all from one sample in a study of T cell clones after liver transplantation. Libraries were prepared by immunoSEQ multiplex PCR; TCRdb keeps only in-frame clonotypes and omits some of them. The data contain more than 65,000 clones, 80% of them singletons. This specimen was CD4+ T cells from blood, taken 12 months after liver transplant. The receptor set was obtained from a human patient who received a liver transplant. A share of the T cells may be of graft donor origin. Each CDR3 is given without its conserved first and last residue. The D gene is left open where the match is weak.

TRBJ1-1 | NA | TRBV5-4 | ASSFQTGFGEAF
TRBJ2-1 | NA | TRBV19 | ASSAGRDEQF
TRBJ1-4 | TRBD1 | TRBV28 | ASSLRGRRTVGEKLF
TRBJ2-7 | TRBD2 | TRBV5-1 | ASSAGTSVRSSYEQY
TRBJ1-2 | NA | TRBV11-2 | ASSTTGAPGYT
TRBJ2-2 | TRBD2 | TRBV6-5 | ASRGLGGTGELF
TRBJ2-7 | TRBD2 | TRBV11-3 | ASSLSAGGSEQY
TRBJ2-3 | NA | TRBV2 | ASTAAEVDTQY
TRBJ2-6 | NA | TRBV30 | AWSEGHSSGANVLT
TRBJ2-3 | NA | TRBV11-1 | ASSLRGRPHTDTQY
TRBJ1-1 | TRBD1 | TRBV11-1 | ASSLWMGTENTEAF
TRBJ1-3 | NA | TRBV14 | ASSQDRYPSSGNTIY
TRBJ2-7 | TRBD1 | TRBV19 | ASSQPGQGYEQY
TRBJ2-5 | TRBD1 | TRBV7-3 | ASSRGQLQETQY
TRBJ2-7 | NA | TRBV13 | ASSLGRHRVSHEQY
TRBJ1-1 | NA | TRBV6-1 | ASSEVRNTEAF
TRBJ2-4 | NA | TRBV28 | ASSLGGKAKNIQY
TRBJ1-2 | NA | TRBV28 | ASRPQTEGYT
TRBJ2-3 | NA | TRBV29-1 | SVDGSTDTQY
TRBJ2-3 | TRBD1 | TRBV18 | ASSPSDRGSDTQY
TRBJ2-6 | TRBD1 | TRBV9 | ASSVGTGGTGANVLT
TRBJ2-1 | TRBD1 | TRBV28 | ASRSDSGGWGNEQF
TRBJ2-7 | TRBD2 | TRBV5-1 | ASSSTSGRGSYEQY
TRBJ2-4 | NA | TRBV6-1 | ASAGGTGTLQY
TRBJ1-1 | NA | TRBV7-9 | ASSPGTEAF
TRBJ1-1 | NA | TRBV28 | ASFRGSRYTEAF
TRBJ1-4 | NA | TRBV28 | ASSYPAGNEKLF
TRBJ2-1 | NA | TRBV20-1 | SATPYNEQF
TRBJ1-1 | TRBD1 | TRBV4-1 | ASRVTGGFEAF
TRBJ2-7 | TRBD2 | TRBV28 | ASCTGTSGRSVSYEQY
TRBJ2-1 | TRBD2 | TRBV7-9 | ASSSTSGSGNEQF
TRBJ2-1 | TRBD2 | TRBV15 | ATSTFAGGSQEQF
TRBJ1-2 | NA | TRBV2 | ATGLRRGGYT
TRBJ2-3 | NA | TRBV5-4 | ASSLKGYTDTQY
TRBJ2-5 | NA | TRBV14 | ASSQDPWGRGETQY
TRBJ2-1 | NA | TRBV9 | ASSPEPSDLYNEQF
TRBJ2-1 | TRBD2 | TRBV28 | ASSLWLAGAGSYNEQF
TRBJ2-7 | TRBD2 | TRBV7-2 | ASSSGRTSGSGKQY
TRBJ1-3 | NA | TRBV9 | ASSVEIDGPGLGNTIY
TRBJ2-7 | NA | TRBV6-1 | ASTPRGPTYEQY
TRBJ1-1 | NA | TRBV19 | ASSHQRGAEAF
TRBJ2-5 | TRBD2 | TRBV5-1 | ASSLALGLAGQETQY
TRBJ1-2 | NA | TRBV7-2 | ASSQLNVGHGYT
TRBJ2-7 | NA | TRBV4-1 | ASSRLEGLSYEQY
TRBJ2-1 | TRBD2 | TRBV18 | ASSPYTSGREGEQF
TRBJ2-2 | NA | TRBV7-2 | ASSLYRNTGELF